The 21 T cell receptor beta chains below come from one sample, sequenced in a study of OX40 agonist ivuxolimab in advanced cancers. Only in-frame clones appear in the TCRdb table, and some are missing; sequencing was by immunoSEQ multiplex PCR. The repertoire holds about 30,000 clones, with 87% as singletons. The material was CD4+ or CD8+ T cells sorted from blood, obtained in a trial of the OX40 agonist ivuxolimab. The receptors come from an adult with an advanced solid tumor such as melanoma, head and neck, liver or kidney cancer.

The chain links TRBV5-5 to TRBJ2-3; D is perhaps TRBD1 (5 bases). The V gene lost 4 bases and the J gene lost 0 bases, with 12 bases spanning the gap. Germline assignment: CDR1 SGHKS and CDR2 YYEKEE (reference sequence). The CDR3 is 15 residues long. CDR3 loop: CASSLGDSSTDTQYF. CDR3 in DNA: TGTGCCAGCAGCCTCGGAGACAGCAGCACAGATACGCAGTATTTT.

This clone was recorded once. The chain has TRBV27 and TRBJ1-5; D is uncertain. CDR3 length: 17 residues. Trimming pared 5 bases from V and 3 bases from J, leaving 20 bases between. Germline V gives CDR1 MNHEY, CDR2 SMNVEV (reference sequence). The CDR3 nucleotides are TGTGCCAGCAGTAAACAGAAAGGGCTTGGGGTCAATCAGCCCCAGCATTTT. The encoded protein is CASSKQKGLGVNQPQHF.

CDR3 in DNA: TGTGCCAGCAGTTACTCGATGGGGAACACTGAAGCTTTCTTT. Protein product: CASSYSMGNTEAFF. V is TRBV6-5 and J is TRBJ1-1; the D is unclear. Germline-derived CDR1 and CDR2 are MNHEY and SVGAGI. This CDR3 contains 14 residues. V lost 0 bases and J lost 1, with 6 bases in between.

The chain links TRBV14 to TRBJ1-2; 7 nucleotides line up with TRBD1. CDR1 and CDR2 from the germline V gene are SGHDN and FVKESK. This CDR3 comprises 12 residues. V lost 4 bases, J lost 5 bases, and 1 base stayed unmatched. The CDR3 protein is CASSPQGYGYTF. Written as DNA, the CDR3 is TGTGCCAGCAGCCCACAGGGGTATGGCTACACCTTC.

V usage is TRBV7-6 and J usage is TRBJ2-1; D remains unclear. The V gene's germline CDR1 is SGHVS and CDR2 FNYEAQ. Deletions cut 1 base from V and 12 bases from J, with 13 bases between. This CDR3 contains 13 residues. The CDR3 sequence is CASSLGPGDSQFF. In DNA, the CDR3 is TGTGCCAGCAGCTTAGGTCCTGGGGATTCGCAGTTCTTC.

The rearrangement links TRBV10-2 to TRBJ1-6; maybe TRBD1 (5 bases). Trimming took 9 bases from V and 9 from J, leaving 15 bases between them. The CDR3 length is 13 residues. Germline V gene sequence: CDR1 WSHSY, CDR2 SAAADI. The CDR3 here is CASNTGPSSPLHF. CDR3 in DNA: TGCGCCAGTAATACAGGTCCGTCTTCACCCCTCCACTTT.

The rearrangement uses TRBV19 and TRBJ2-3; tentatively, D is TRBD1 (6 bases). CDR1 is LNHDA, CDR2 SQIVND, per germline (reference sequence). This CDR3 region has 14 residues. V shed 4 bases and J shed 4 bases, with 12 bases lying between them. The CDR3 loop is CASSTSGVPDTQYF. The CDR3, as DNA: TGTGCCAGTAGTACCTCAGGGGTACCAGATACGCAGTATTTT.

V gene TRBV4-2 combines with J gene TRBJ2-3; a weak D match, TRBD2 (5 bases). The CDR3 is 15 residues long. CDR1 LGHNA and CDR2 YNFKEQ come from the germline V gene. Trimming took off 1 base at V and 5 bases at J, with 13 bases between the two ends. CDR3 DNA sequence: TGTGCCAGCAGCCAAGCAGCCTCCCGGGGAGATACGCAGTATTTT. It is translated as CASSQAASRGDTQYF.

The rearrangement links TRBV11-3 to TRBJ2-7; the match to TRBD1 covers 7 bases. Germline CDR1 SGHNT, CDR2 YENEEA. The length of the CDR3 is 16 residues. Unmatched junction bases numbered 10, after V lost 4 bases and J lost 1 base. The CDR3 is CASSYRGRTGSYEQYF. The CDR3 DNA sequence: TGTGCCAGCAGCTACCGAGGGCGGACAGGATCCTACGAGCAGTACTTC.

The V call is TRBV2, the J call TRBJ2-5, with D unresolved. The CDR3 consists of 14 residues. CDR1 SNHLY and CDR2 FYNNEI come from the germline V gene. V gave up 7 bases and J gave up 2 bases, with 14 bases separating them. CDR3 residues: CASNPGWGQETQYF. The CDR3, as DNA: TGTGCCAGCAACCCCGGCTGGGGTCAAGAGACCCAGTACTTC.

This chain joins TRBV7-6 and TRBJ2-1, with 9 bases aligning to TRBD2. Germline lookup yields CDR1 SGHVS and CDR2 FNYEAQ. CDR3 length: 14 residues. V trimming: 5 bases; J trimming: 8 bases; junction bases outside the gene matches: 7. In DNA form, the CDR3 reads TGTGCCAGCAGCGCCGCGGGGGGGCACGATGAGCAGTTCTTC. Residues: CASSAAGGHDEQFF. Looking up the rest from reference TRBV7-6 and TRBJ2-1 gives the full variable domain: GAGVSQSPRYKVTKRGQDVALRCDPISGHVSLYWYRQALGQGPEFLTYFNYEAQQDKSGLPNDRFSAERPEGSISTLTIQRTEQRDSAMYRCASSAAGGHDEQFFGPGTRLTVL.

V is TRBV9 and J is TRBJ2-3; the match to TRBD2 covers 12 bases. With V trimmed by 3 bases and J by 14 bases, 4 bases remained unmatched. Germline V CDR1 and CDR2: SGDLS, YYNGEE. The CDR3 runs 12 residues. CDR3 loop: CASSDLAGGPYF. The CDR3 coding sequence is TGTGCCAGCAGCGATCTAGCGGGAGGGCCGTATTTT.

The CDR3 DNA reads TGTGCCAGCAGTCTAAAAATCTCTGGGGCCAACGTCCTGACTTTC. It codes for CASSLKISGANVLTF. The gene calls are TRBV27 and TRBJ2-6; no clear D gene. The CDR3 runs 15 residues. With 5 bases removed from V and 0 bases from J, the gap between germline ends came to 8 bases. CDR1 and CDR2 from the germline V gene are MNHEY and SMNVEV (reference sequence).

The chain combines TRBV5-1 with TRBJ2-3; 8 bases agree with TRBD2. The CDR3 is made up of 13 amino acids. Germline V lookup: CDR1 SGHRS, CDR2 YFSETQ. V was pared by 6 bases and J by 4 bases, with 4 bases of the junction left unmatched. The CDR3 here is CASTSGGADTQYF. CDR3 sequence (DNA): TGCGCCAGCACGAGCGGGGGCGCAGATACGCAGTATTTT.

V is TRBV27 and J is TRBJ1-5; a possible D gene is TRBD1 (5 bases). V was shortened by 6 bases and J by 5 bases, with 17 bases between the two germline ends. The CDR3 runs to 15 residues. The germline CDR1 and CDR2 sequences are MNHEY and SMNVEV (reference sequence). In DNA form, the CDR3 reads TGTGCCAGCAGCCATTATTTGGGGGAGGATCAGCCCCAGCATTTT. Encoded protein: CASSHYLGEDQPQHF.

This chain links TRBV7-3 with TRBJ1-2; 8 bases are a match to TRBD1. Per germline, CDR1 SGHTA and CDR2 FQGTGA. The CDR3 length is 15 residues. Trimming removed 5 bases from V and 4 bases from J; junction bases left unmatched: 9. The CDR3 bases are TGTGCCAGCAGCCGAATGGCAGGGGGCCGCTATGGCTACACCTTC. Protein sequence: CASSRMAGGRYGYTF.

The chain employs TRBV7-8 and TRBJ2-7, with TRBD1 matching 7 bases. J lost 6 bases, V lost 7 bases, and 6 bases had no gene match. Germline V gives CDR1 SGHVS, CDR2 FQNEAQ. The CDR3 loop spans 12 amino acids. CDR3 coding DNA: TGTGCCAGCATCGATCGGGACAGCGAGCAGTACTTC. Amino acids: CASIDRDSEQYF.

V is TRBV14 and J is TRBJ2-1; D is tentatively TRBD1 or TRBD2 (5 bases each). CDR1 SGHDN and CDR2 FVKESK come from the germline V gene. The CDR3 spans 15 residues. Trimming took 2 bases from V and 5 from J, leaving 13 bases between them. The CDR3 loop is CASSQHRDANNEQFF. The CDR3 DNA is TGTGCCAGCAGCCAACATAGGGACGCAAACAATGAGCAGTTCTTC.

This chain joins TRBV2 and TRBJ2-1, with D tentatively TRBD1 or TRBD2 (5 bases each). The CDR3 has 12 residues. Per the germline V gene, CDR1 is SNHLY and CDR2 is FYNNEI. V was trimmed by 7 bases and J by 8 bases, leaving 12 bases between them. CDR3 in amino acids: CASTGGTDEQFF. The DNA of the CDR3 is TGTGCCAGCACTGGGGGTACGGATGAGCAGTTCTTC.

This clone was picked up a small number of times. V and J are TRBV5-6 and TRBJ2-7; 9 bases are a match to TRBD1. There are 14 residues in the CDR3. The V and J ends lost 4 bases and 3 bases, in that order; junction bases with no gene match: 5. CDR1 SGHDT and CDR2 YYEEEE come from the germline V gene. CDR3 DNA: TGTGCCAGCAGCGCTGGGACAGGGAACTACGAGCAGTACTTC. Translated: CASSAGTGNYEQYF.

This clone was recorded once. The chain links TRBV11-2 to TRBJ1-5; a possible D gene is TRBD1 (6 bases). This CDR3 is 14 amino acids long. Trimming removed 4 bases at V and 6 bases at J, with 13 bases between. Germline lookup yields CDR1 SGHAT and CDR2 FQNNGV. The CDR3, as DNA: TGTGCCAGCAGCTCGGACAGTAGTCCTCAGCCCCAGCATTTT. Its translation: CASSSDSSPQPQHF.